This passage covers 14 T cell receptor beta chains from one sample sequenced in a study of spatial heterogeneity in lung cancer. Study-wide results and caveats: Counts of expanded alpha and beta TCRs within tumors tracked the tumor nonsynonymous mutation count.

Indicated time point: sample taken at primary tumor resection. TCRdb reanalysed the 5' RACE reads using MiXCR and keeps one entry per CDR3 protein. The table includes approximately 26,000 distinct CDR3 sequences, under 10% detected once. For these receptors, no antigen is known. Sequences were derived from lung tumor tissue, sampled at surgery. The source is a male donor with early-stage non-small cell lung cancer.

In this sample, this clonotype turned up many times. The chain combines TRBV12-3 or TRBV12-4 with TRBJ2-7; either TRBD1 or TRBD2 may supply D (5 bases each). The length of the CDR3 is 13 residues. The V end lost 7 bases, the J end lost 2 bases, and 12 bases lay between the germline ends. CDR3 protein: CASNRDGPYEQYF. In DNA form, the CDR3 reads TGTGCCAGCAACCGGGACGGACCCTACGAGCAGTACTTC.

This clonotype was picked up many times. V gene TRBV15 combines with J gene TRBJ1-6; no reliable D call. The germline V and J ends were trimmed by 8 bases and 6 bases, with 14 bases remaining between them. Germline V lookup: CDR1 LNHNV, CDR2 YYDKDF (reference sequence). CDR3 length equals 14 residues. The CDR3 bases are TGTGCCACCCCTGGGAACACCGCTAATTCACCCCTCCACTTT. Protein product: CATPGNTANSPLHF.

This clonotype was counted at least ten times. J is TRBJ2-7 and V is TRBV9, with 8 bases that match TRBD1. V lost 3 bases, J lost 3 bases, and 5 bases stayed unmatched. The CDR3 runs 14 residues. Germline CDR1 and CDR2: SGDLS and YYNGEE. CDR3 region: CASSATTGGYEQYF. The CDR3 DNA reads TGTGCCAGCAGCGCTACAACAGGGGGCTACGAGCAGTACTTC.

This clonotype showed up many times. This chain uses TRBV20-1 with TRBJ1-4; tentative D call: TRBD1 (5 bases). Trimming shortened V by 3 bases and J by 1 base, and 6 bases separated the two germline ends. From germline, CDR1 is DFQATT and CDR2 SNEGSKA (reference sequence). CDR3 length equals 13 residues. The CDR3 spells CSARDKTNEKLFF. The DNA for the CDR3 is TGCAGTGCTAGGGACAAAACTAATGAAAAACTGTTTTTT.

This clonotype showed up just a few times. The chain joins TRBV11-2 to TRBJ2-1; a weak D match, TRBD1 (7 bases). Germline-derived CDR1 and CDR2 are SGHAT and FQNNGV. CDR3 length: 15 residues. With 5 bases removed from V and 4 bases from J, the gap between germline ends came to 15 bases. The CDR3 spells CASSQGGSQYNEQFF. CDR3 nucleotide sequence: TGTGCCAGCAGCCAGGGGGGATCTCAATACAATGAGCAGTTCTTC.

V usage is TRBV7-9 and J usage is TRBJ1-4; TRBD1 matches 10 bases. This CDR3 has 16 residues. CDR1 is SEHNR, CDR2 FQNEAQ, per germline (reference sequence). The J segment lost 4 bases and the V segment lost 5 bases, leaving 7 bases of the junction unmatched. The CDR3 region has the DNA TGTGCCAGCAGCGCATCCCGGACAGGGGGTAATGAAAAACTGTTTTTT. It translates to CASSASRTGGNEKLFF.

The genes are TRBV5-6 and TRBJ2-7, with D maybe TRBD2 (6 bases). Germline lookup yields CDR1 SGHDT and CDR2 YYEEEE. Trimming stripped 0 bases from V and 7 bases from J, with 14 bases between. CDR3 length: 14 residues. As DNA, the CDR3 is TGTGCCAGCAGCTTGGGACTAGTAGTCGGAGAGCAGTACTTC. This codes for CASSLGLVVGEQYF.

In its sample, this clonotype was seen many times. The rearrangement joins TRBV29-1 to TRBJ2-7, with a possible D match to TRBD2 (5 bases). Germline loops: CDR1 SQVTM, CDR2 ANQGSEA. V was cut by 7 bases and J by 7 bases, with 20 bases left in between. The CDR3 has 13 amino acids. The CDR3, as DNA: TGCAGCGCCTGGATGGACTTAATGGGAGAGCAGTACTTC. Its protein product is CSAWMDLMGEQYF.

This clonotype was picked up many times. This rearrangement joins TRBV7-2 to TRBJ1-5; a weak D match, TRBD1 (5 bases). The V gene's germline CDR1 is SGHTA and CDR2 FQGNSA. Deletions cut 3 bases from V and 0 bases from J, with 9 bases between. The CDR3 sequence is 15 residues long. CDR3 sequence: CASSLGGSSNQPQHF. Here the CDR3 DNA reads TGTGCCAGCAGCTTGGGGGGAAGTAGCAATCAGCCCCAGCATTTT.

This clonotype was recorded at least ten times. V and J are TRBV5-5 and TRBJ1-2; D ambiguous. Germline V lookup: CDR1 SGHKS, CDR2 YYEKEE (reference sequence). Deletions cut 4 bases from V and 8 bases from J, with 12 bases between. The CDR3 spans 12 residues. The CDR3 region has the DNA TGTGCCAGCAGCCCGGACGGACGCGGCTACACCTTC. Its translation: CASSPDGRGYTF.

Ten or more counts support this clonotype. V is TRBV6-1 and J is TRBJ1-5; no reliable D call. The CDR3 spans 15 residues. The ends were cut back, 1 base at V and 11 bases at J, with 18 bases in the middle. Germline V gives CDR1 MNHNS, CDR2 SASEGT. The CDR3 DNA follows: TGTGCCAGCAGTGAAGGGGGAGGGTACGGCCGCGCCCAGCATTTT. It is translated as CASSEGGGYGRAQHF.

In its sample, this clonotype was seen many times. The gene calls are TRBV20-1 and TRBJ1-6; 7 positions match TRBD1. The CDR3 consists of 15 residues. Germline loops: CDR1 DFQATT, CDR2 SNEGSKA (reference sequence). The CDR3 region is CCPGGRGSPDSPLHF. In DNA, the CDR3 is TGCTGCCCCGGGGGCAGGGGGTCGCCGGATTCACCCCTCCACTTT.

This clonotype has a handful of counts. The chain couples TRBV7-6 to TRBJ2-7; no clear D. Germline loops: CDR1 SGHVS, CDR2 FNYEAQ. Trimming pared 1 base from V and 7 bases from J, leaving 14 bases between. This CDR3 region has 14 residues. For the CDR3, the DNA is TGTGCCAGCAGCTTAGGGGTGCAGCCGAAGGAGCAGTACTTC. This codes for CASSLGVQPKEQYF.

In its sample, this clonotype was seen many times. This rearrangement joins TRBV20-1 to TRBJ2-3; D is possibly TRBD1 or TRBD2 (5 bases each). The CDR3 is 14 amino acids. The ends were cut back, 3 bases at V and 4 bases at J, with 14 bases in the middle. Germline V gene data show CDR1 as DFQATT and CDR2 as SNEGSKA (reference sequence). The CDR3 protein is CSASGGTLPDTQYF. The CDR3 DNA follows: TGCAGTGCTAGTGGGGGAACCCTCCCAGATACGCAGTATTTT.